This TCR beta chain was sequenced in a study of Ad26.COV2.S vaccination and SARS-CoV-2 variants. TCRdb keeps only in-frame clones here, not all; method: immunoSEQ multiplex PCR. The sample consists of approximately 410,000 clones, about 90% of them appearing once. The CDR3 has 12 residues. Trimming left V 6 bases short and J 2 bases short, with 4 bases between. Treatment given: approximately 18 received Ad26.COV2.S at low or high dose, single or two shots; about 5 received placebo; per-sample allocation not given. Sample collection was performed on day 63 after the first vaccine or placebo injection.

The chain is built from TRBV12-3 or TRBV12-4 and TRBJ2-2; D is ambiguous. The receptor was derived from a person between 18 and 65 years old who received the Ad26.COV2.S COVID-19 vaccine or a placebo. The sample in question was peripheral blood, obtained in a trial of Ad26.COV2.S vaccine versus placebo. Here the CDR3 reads CASRPNTGELFF. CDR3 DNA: TGTGCCAGCAGACCCAACACCGGGGAGCTGTTTTTT.